This T cell receptor (beta chain) was observed in a study of identical twins. Study-wide findings and caveats: Carriage of fewer insertions was seen in abundant cord blood beta clonotypes, whereas memory repertoires showed none. These conclusions were based on statistical analysis (cross-sectional, not following the same donors). Twins' excess sharing was less marked for out-of-frame beta sequences.

Germline V gives CDR1 SGHVT, CDR2 SQSDAQ. Losses at the gene ends were 11 bases for V and 1 base for J; bases not matched to a gene: 14. This CDR3 has 18 residues. TCRdb fed the 5' RACE reads into MiXCR, producing one record per CDR3 protein. The sample consists of about 220,000 distinct CDR3 sequences, more than 6.5% of them appearing once. In regard to this clonotype: Its antigen is unidentified.

This same sample was also taken into another study, of yellow fever vaccine responses in identical twins.

The chain couples TRBV7-4 to TRBJ2-3; the match to TRBD2 covers 14 bases. The TCR comes from a woman aged 18-29 years in good health. Sequencing was carried out using memory (CD45RO+) T cells sorted from blood. CDR3 in DNA: TGTGCCCTCAGTCCTACCGGGACTAGCGGGGGCCGCACAGATACGCAGTATTTT. Its translation is CALSPTGTSGGRTDTQYF.